What follows are 31 T cell receptor beta chains derived from one specimen sequenced in a study of shared clonotypes between healthy human individuals (dated by TCRdb to 2018 to 2021). CD8 naive samples were CD45RO-negative cells positively selected for CCR7, giving a CD45RA+CCR7+ population that excluded TemRA cells. Libraries were made using the immunoSEQ multiplex PCR assay. TCRdb provides this immuneACCESS table in a form limited to in-frame rearrangements. Some clones are lacking; in checked studies, under half of them reflect an unresolved V gene, and why the rest are absent is not known. The sample contains about 2.1 million clones, roughly 93% of them found a single time. The ten most abundant clones make up around 1.7% of the sample. Sequenced material: naive CD8+ T cells from PBMCs. Read against the paper, the sample's cell subset or site label means: CD45RA+CCR7+. The receptor source for this set is a man between 18 and 35 years old in good health. Some clones in this sample may be carry-over from other donors' samples.

The chain has TRBV7-9 and TRBJ2-2, with unresolved D. V shed 8 bases and J shed 5 bases, with 12 bases lying between them. This CDR3 has 13 residues. Germline lookup yields CDR1 SEHNR and CDR2 FQNEAQ (reference sequence). The DNA of the CDR3 is TGTGCCAGCTCCCCTAGAGAAACCGGGGAGCTGTTTTTT. Encoded protein: CASSPRETGELFF.

The chain employs TRBV5-1 and TRBJ2-7; tentatively, D is TRBD1 or TRBD2 (6 bases each). Germline loops: CDR1 SGHRS, CDR2 YFSETQ. Between the trimmed V and J ends, which lost 5 bases and 3 bases, there was a span of 21 bases. The CDR3 extends over 16 amino acids. The CDR3 is CASRLASGGEDYEQYF. In DNA, the CDR3 is TGCGCCAGCAGACTGGCGTCCGGGGGCGAAGACTACGAGCAGTACTTC.

A single count supports this clone. The rearrangement uses TRBV7-9 and TRBJ1-3; 8 nucleotides align to TRBD1. After removal of 4 bases from V and 7 bases from J, the junction contained 6 bases not matched to a gene. Germline CDR1 and CDR2: SEHNR and FQNEAQ (reference sequence). This CDR3 comprises 14 residues. CDR3 bases: TGTGCCAGCAGCTCGGACAGACAGGGGAACACCATATATTTT. The encoded protein is CASSSDRQGNTIYF.

The rearrangement joins TRBV4-3 to TRBJ2-3, with 8 nucleotides matching TRBD2. J gave up 6 bases and V 4 bases, and 18 bases lay outside the gene matches. Germline CDR1 reads LGHNA; CDR2 reads YSLEER. The CDR3 sequence is 18 residues long. The CDR3 region is CASSLGAGGGVEADTQYF. The CDR3 region has the DNA TGCGCCAGCAGCCTGGGCGCGGGAGGCGGGGTTGAAGCGGATACGCAGTATTTT.

The chain is built from TRBV27 and TRBJ2-7, with 7 nucleotides matching TRBD1. Germline CDR1 is MNHEY and CDR2 is SMNVEV (reference sequence). With V trimmed by 3 bases and J by 3 bases, 5 bases remained unmatched. This CDR3 is built from 14 residues. The CDR3 sequence: CASSFQGVNYEQYF. DNA of the CDR3: TGTGCCAGCAGTTTCCAGGGGGTCAACTACGAGCAGTACTTC.

This clone was observed a single time. J is TRBJ2-7 and V is TRBV6-6; 8 bases fit TRBD2. Germline-derived CDR1 and CDR2 are MNHNY and SVGAGI (reference sequence). The length of the CDR3 is 12 residues. V trimming: 5 bases; J trimming: 6 bases; junction bases outside the gene matches: 3. CDR3 sequence (DNA): TGTGCCAGCAGTAACGGGAGGGTCGAGCAGTACTTC. Translated, it gives CASSNGRVEQYF.

The V gene is TRBV5-1, the J gene TRBJ1-4; D remains unclear. This CDR3 is 11 amino acids long. The germline gives CDR1 SGHRS, CDR2 YFSETQ. Trimming removed 4 bases at V and 8 bases at J, with 6 bases between. The CDR3 reads CASSVGEKLFF. Here the CDR3 DNA reads TGCGCCAGCAGCGTAGGAGAAAAACTGTTTTTT.

The chain combines TRBV9 with TRBJ2-7; D remains ambiguous. Germline V gene sequence: CDR1 SGDLS, CDR2 YYNGEE. This CDR3 is 15 amino acids long. V gave up 1 base and J gave up 6 bases, with 17 bases separating them. CDR3 amino acids: CASSVLDHSTSEQYF. The DNA for the CDR3 is TGTGCCAGCAGCGTATTAGACCACTCTACCTCCGAGCAGTACTTC.

The chain couples TRBV10-3 to TRBJ1-1; 9 nucleotides match TRBD1. The CDR3 is made up of 16 amino acids. Trimming cost V 4 bases and J 1 base; bases outside gene matches: 7. Germline loops: CDR1 ENHRY, CDR2 SYGVKD. DNA of the CDR3: TGTGCCATCAGTGGACAGGGGGTTTTCGGGAACACTGAAGCTTTCTTT. Translation: CAISGQGVFGNTEAFF.

The V and J genes are TRBV7-9 and TRBJ1-5; 7 nucleotides agree with TRBD1. Germline loops: CDR1 SEHNR, CDR2 FQNEAQ (reference sequence). The V segment lost 6 bases and the J segment 2 bases; nucleotides outside the gene matches: 4. The CDR3 totals 14 residues. CDR3 residues: CASRPTGGNQPQHF. In DNA form, the CDR3 reads TGTGCCAGCAGACCCACAGGGGGCAATCAGCCCCAGCATTTT.

The rearrangement joins TRBV27 to TRBJ1-1; D call uncertain. The CDR3 has 12 residues. From germline, CDR1 is MNHEY and CDR2 SMNVEV (reference sequence). Trimming cost V 4 bases and J 8 bases, with 11 bases left between them. As DNA, the CDR3 is TGTGCCAGCAGTTCACCGGGCCTAGAAGCTTTCTTT. Translation: CASSSPGLEAFF.

CDR3 DNA sequence: TGTGCCAGCAGCTCAACAGGGAGTACTGAAGCTTTCTTT. It translates to CASSSTGSTEAFF. The chain uses TRBV7-9 and TRBJ1-1, with D perhaps TRBD1 (6 bases). The V and J ends lost 4 bases and 5 bases respectively, with 11 bases between them. The length of the CDR3 is 13 residues. The V gene's germline CDR1 is SEHNR and CDR2 FQNEAQ (reference sequence).

The CDR3 DNA sequence: TGCGCCAGCAGCCAAGTGAGTAGCGGGATCTCCTACGAGCAGTACTTC. This sequence encodes CASSQVSSGISYEQYF. The chain couples TRBV4-1 to TRBJ2-7; 8 bases are a match to TRBD2. Germline lookup yields CDR1 MGHRA and CDR2 YSYEKL. Trimming removed 1 base from V and 0 bases from J; junction bases left unmatched: 5. CDR3 length: 16 amino acids.

The chain couples TRBV7-9 to TRBJ2-1; no clear D gene. Trimming shortened V by 5 bases and J by 0 bases, and 14 bases separated the two germline ends. The CDR3 spans 16 residues. The V gene's germline CDR1 is SEHNR and CDR2 FQNEAQ (reference sequence). CDR3 sequence (DNA): TGTGCCAGCAGCCCCCCTGGGGTTAGCTCCTACAATGAGCAGTTCTTC. It specifies CASSPPGVSSYNEQFF.

CDR3 region: CASSVSPGLAEEQYF. For the CDR3, the DNA is TGTGCCAGCAGTGTAAGCCCGGGACTAGCGGAAGAGCAGTACTTC. The chain is built from TRBV6-1 and TRBJ2-7; 11 bases match TRBD2. The CDR3 sequence is 15 residues long. The J segment lost 7 bases and the V segment lost 4 bases, leaving 9 bases of the junction unmatched. Germline V CDR1 and CDR2: MNHNS, SASEGT.

The rearrangement uses TRBV11-3 and TRBJ2-7, with D possibly being TRBD1 or TRBD2 (7 bases each). Germline CDR1 is SGHNT and CDR2 is YENEEA. The CDR3 length is 15 residues. V was cut by 0 bases and J by 2 bases, with 11 bases left in between. The CDR3 coding sequence is TGTGCCAGCAGCTTAGAGGGAGGGACAGCCTACGAGCAGTACTTC. It yields the protein CASSLEGGTAYEQYF.

The chain employs TRBV7-8 and TRBJ2-7; TRBD1 or TRBD2 may be the D gene (5 bases each). The V end was cut by 5 bases, the J end by 3 bases, with 17 bases between. Germline V gene sequence: CDR1 SGHVS, CDR2 FQNEAQ. The CDR3 sequence is 15 residues long. CDR3: CASSARRPGLYEQYF. The CDR3 coding sequence is TGTGCCAGCAGCGCCAGGCGACCGGGGCTCTACGAGCAGTACTTC.

The chain is built from TRBV5-1 and TRBJ2-1, with 9 bases lining up with TRBD2. CDR1 and CDR2 (germline): SGHRS, YFSETQ. The V gene end was trimmed by 0 bases and the J gene end by 9 bases; junction bases not matched to a gene: 7. The CDR3 is 15 amino acids. The CDR3 sequence: CASSLVSSGTGEQFF. The DNA of the CDR3 is TGCGCCAGCAGCTTGGTTTCTAGCGGGACGGGTGAGCAGTTCTTC.

The V gene is TRBV5-6, the J gene TRBJ1-2; no clear D gene. The CDR3 sequence is 14 residues long. Germline V gene data show CDR1 as SGHDT and CDR2 as YYEEEE. The germline V and J ends were trimmed by 3 bases and 0 bases, with 9 bases remaining between them. CDR3 DNA sequence: TGTGCCAGCAGCTGGACGGTAACTAACTATGGCTACACCTTC. This gives the protein CASSWTVTNYGYTF. Based on the CDR3 plus reference TRBV5-6 and TRBJ1-2, the full variable domain is DAGVTQSPTHLIKTRGQQVTLRCSPKSGHDTVSWYQQALGQGPQFIFQYYEEEERQRGNFPDRFSGHQFPNYSSELNVNALLLGDSALYLCASSWTVTNYGYTFGSGTRLTVV.

CDR3 sequence (DNA): TGTGCCAGCAGTGAAATTCGGCAGGGGCGGGATGAAAAACTGTTTTTT. Amino acids: CASSEIRQGRDEKLFF. The V and J genes are TRBV2 and TRBJ1-4; possible D gene TRBD1, 6 bases. Germline-derived CDR1 and CDR2 are SNHLY and FYNNEI. Trimming took off 2 bases at V and 6 bases at J, with 16 bases between the two ends. The CDR3 totals 16 residues.

The sample holds a few counts of this clone. At the DNA level, this CDR3 is encoded by other sequences in the same sample as well. This chain connects TRBV7-3 to TRBJ2-1, with D possibly matching TRBD2 (5 bases). V was clipped by 2 bases and J by 9 bases, with 8 bases between them. The CDR3 consists of 12 residues. Germline V gene data show CDR1 as SGHTA and CDR2 as FQGTGA. The CDR3 loop reads CASSLRGGEQFF. As DNA, the CDR3 is TGTGCCAGCAGCTTACGAGGAGGTGAGCAGTTCTTC.

This sequence joins TRBV10-3 and TRBJ2-7; 8 bases map to TRBD2. The CDR3 spans 17 residues. Unmatched junction bases numbered 15, after V lost 4 bases and J lost 4 bases. Germline assignment: CDR1 ENHRY and CDR2 SYGVKD. CDR3 amino acids: CAISGGVRSGSLYEQYF. The CDR3 DNA reads as TGTGCCATCAGTGGGGGTGTAAGGAGCGGGAGTTTATACGAGCAGTACTTC.

The chain combines TRBV14 with TRBJ2-7, with D perhaps given as TRBD1 or TRBD2 (5 bases each). V was trimmed by 1 base and J by 1 base, leaving 11 bases between them. The CDR3 is 15 amino acids. CDR1 and CDR2 (germline): SGHDN, FVKESK. The CDR3 reads CASSQVGPVSYEQYF. CDR3 nucleotides: TGTGCCAGCAGCCAAGTGGGACCAGTTTCCTACGAGCAGTACTTC. The variable domain in full, completed from reference TRBV14 and TRBJ2-7, reads EAGVTQFPSHSVIEKGQTVTLRCDPISGHDNLYWYRRVMGKEIKFLLHFVKESKQDESGMPNNRFLAERTGGTYSTLKVQPAELEDSGVYFCASSQVGPVSYEQYFGPGTRLTVT.

The chain uses TRBV7-9 and TRBJ2-2; no clear D gene. Germline-derived CDR1 and CDR2 are SEHNR and FQNEAQ (reference sequence). The CDR3 extends over 14 amino acids. V dropped 4 bases and J dropped 9 bases, with 15 bases sitting between them. The CDR3, as DNA: TGTGCCAGCAGCTCCGACGGCAGACCGCGGGAGCTGTTTTTT. This gives the protein CASSSDGRPRELFF.

The DNA for the CDR3 is TGTGCCTGGACATTGAGGGGGACAGGGGGCTATGGCTACACCTTC. Translated: CAWTLRGTGGYGYTF. The chain links TRBV30 to TRBJ1-2; 11 positions match TRBD1. Trimming at V came to 4 bases and at J to 4 bases, leaving 8 bases not matched to a gene. This CDR3 has 15 residues. Germline-derived CDR1 and CDR2 are GTSNPN and SVGIG (reference sequence). The full variable domain, its missing parts supplied by reference TRBV30 and TRBJ1-2, is SQTIHQWPATLVQPVGSPLSLECTVEGTSNPNLYWYRQAAGRGLQLLFYSVGIGQISSEVPQNLSASRPQDRQFILSSKKLLLSDSGFYLCAWTLRGTGGYGYTFGSGTRLTVV.

J is TRBJ2-7 and V is TRBV7-2, with D possibly matching TRBD1 (5 bases). Trimming pared 4 bases from V and 0 bases from J, leaving 13 bases between. Germline CDR1 is SGHTA and CDR2 is FQGNSA. This CDR3 is 15 amino acids long. Here the CDR3 reads CASSSRESSSYEQYF. The DNA of the CDR3 is TGTGCCAGCAGCTCCAGGGAATCGAGCTCCTACGAGCAGTACTTC.

This chain joins TRBV19 and TRBJ1-1; unclear D gene. The CDR3 is made up of 13 amino acids. The germline V and J ends were trimmed by 3 bases and 2 bases, with 7 bases remaining between them. CDR1 is LNHDA and CDR2 is SQIVND in the germline V gene (reference sequence). The DNA for the CDR3 is TGTGCCAGTAGTATTGGGGATAACACTGAAGCTTTCTTT. It encodes CASSIGDNTEAFF.

This clone was recorded only once. The chain has TRBV19 and TRBJ2-7, with 15 bases aligning to TRBD2. The CDR3 has 18 amino acids. J lost 3 bases, V lost 6 bases, and 12 bases had no gene match. Germline assignment: CDR1 LNHDA and CDR2 SQIVND (reference sequence). The CDR3 coding sequence is TGTGCCAGTAGCCTAGGACTAGCGGGAGGGAACATCCTCTACGAGCAGTACTTC. Residues: CASSLGLAGGNILYEQYF.

For the CDR3, the DNA is TGCGCCAGCAGCTTGAGAGGGGGCTGGGAAAAACTGTTTTTT. This encodes CASSLRGGWEKLFF. The V gene is TRBV5-1, the J gene TRBJ1-4; TRBD1 matches at 7 bases. This CDR3 comprises 14 residues. V was pared by 1 base and J by 8 bases, with 5 bases of the junction left unmatched. Germline CDR1 is SGHRS and CDR2 is YFSETQ.

The chain recombines TRBV7-2 with TRBJ1-3; D gene unclear. This CDR3 has 11 amino acids. Germline CDR1 is SGHTA and CDR2 is FQGNSA. V shed 11 bases and J shed 2 bases, with 7 bases lying between them. The DNA of the CDR3 is TGTGCCTATCGGGCTGGAAACACCATATATTTT. The encoded protein is CAYRAGNTIYF.

This chain uses TRBV5-4 with TRBJ2-1, with TRBD2 matching 11 bases. The CDR3 loop spans 16 amino acids. The ends lost 1 base at V and 7 bases at J; junction bases unmatched: 7. The germline CDR1 and CDR2 sequences are SGHNT and YYREEE (reference sequence). The CDR3 DNA follows: TGTGCCAGCAGCTTGCGTAGCGGGAGGGTCGGGAATGAGCAGTTCTTC. Translating it yields CASSLRSGRVGNEQFF.